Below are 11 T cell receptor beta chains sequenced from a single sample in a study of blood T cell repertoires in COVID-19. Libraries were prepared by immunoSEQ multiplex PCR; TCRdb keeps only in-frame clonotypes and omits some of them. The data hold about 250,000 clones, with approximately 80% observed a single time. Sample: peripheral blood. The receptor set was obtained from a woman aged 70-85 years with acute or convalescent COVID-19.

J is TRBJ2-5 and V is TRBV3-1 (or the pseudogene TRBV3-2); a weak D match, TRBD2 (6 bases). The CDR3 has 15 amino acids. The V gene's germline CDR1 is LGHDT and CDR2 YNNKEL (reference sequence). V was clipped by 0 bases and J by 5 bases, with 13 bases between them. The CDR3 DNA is TGTGCCAGCAGCCAAGATGGCGGGGTCAGGGAGACCCAGTACTTC. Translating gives CASSQDGGVRETQYF.

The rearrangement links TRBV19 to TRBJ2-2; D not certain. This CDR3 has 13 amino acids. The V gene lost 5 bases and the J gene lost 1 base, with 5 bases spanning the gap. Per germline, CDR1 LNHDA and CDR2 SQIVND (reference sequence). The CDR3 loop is CASSFQNTGELFF. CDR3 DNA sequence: TGTGCCAGTAGTTTCCAGAACACCGGGGAGCTGTTTTTT.

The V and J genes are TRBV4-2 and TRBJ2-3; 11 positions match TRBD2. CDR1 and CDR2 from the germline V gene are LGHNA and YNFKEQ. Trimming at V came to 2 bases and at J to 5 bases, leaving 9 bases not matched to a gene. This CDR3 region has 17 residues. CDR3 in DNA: TGTGCCAGCAGCCAACTACCTAGCGGGGGGAGTGGAGATACGCAGTATTTT. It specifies CASSQLPSGGSGDTQYF.

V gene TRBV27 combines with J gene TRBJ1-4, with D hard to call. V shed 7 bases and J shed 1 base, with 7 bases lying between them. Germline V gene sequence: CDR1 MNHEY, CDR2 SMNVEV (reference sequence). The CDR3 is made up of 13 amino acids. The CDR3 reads CASMAETNEKLFF. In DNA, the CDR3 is TGTGCCAGCATGGCCGAAACTAATGAAAAACTGTTTTTT.

The DNA of the CDR3 is TGTGCCAGCAGTTTCAGGGTAACGTACAATGAGCAGTTCTTC. It yields the protein CASSFRVTYNEQFF. The chain links TRBV6-2 or TRBV6-3 to TRBJ2-1, with a weak D call TRBD1 (5 bases). Per the germline V gene, CDR1 is MNHEY and CDR2 is SVGEGT. Trimming cost V 4 bases and J 4 bases, with 11 bases left between them. CDR3 length: 14 amino acids.

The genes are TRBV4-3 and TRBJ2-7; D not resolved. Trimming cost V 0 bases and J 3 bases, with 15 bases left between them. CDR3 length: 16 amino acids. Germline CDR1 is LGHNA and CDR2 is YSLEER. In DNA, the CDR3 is TGCGCCAGCAGCCAAGAATTTGGGCTCCTAAACTACGAGCAGTACTTC. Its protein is CASSQEFGLLNYEQYF.

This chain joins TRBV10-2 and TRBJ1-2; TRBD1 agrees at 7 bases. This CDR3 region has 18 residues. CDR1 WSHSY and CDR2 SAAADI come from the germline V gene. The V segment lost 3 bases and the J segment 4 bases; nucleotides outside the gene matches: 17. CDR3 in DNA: TGCGCCAGCAGTGACCACACAGAACCCAGGGGGTATGGCTATGGCTACACCTTC. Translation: CASSDHTEPRGYGYGYTF.

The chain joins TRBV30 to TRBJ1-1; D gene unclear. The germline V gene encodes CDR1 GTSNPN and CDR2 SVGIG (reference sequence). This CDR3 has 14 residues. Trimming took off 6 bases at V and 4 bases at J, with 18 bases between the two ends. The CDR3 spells CACPRGGMGTEAFF. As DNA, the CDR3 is TGTGCCTGCCCTCGGGGAGGGATGGGCACTGAAGCTTTCTTT. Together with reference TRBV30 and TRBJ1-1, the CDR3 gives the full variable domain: SQTIHQWPATLVQPVGSPLSLECTVEGTSNPNLYWYRQAAGRGLQLLFYSVGIGQISSEVPQNLSASRPQDRQFILSSKKLLLSDSGFYLCACPRGGMGTEAFFGQGTRLTVV.

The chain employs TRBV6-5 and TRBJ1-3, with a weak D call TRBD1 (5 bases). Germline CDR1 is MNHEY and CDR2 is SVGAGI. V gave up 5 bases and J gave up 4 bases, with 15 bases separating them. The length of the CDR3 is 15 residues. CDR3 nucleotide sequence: TGTGCCAGCAGTCGTCAGGGTTACGGGGGAAACACCATATATTTT. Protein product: CASSRQGYGGNTIYF.

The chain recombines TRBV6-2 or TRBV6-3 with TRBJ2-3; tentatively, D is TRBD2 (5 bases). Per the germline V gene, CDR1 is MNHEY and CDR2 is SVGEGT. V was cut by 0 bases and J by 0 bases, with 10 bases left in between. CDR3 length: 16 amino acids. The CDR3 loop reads CASSYSGRVSTDTQYF. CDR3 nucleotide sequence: TGTGCCAGCAGTTACTCAGGGCGGGTTAGCACAGATACGCAGTATTTT.

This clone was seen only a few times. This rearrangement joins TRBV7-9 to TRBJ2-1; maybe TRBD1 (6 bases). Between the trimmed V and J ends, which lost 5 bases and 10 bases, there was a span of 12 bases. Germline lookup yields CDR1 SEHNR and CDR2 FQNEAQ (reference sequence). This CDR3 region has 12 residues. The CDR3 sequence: CASSLLGQEQFF. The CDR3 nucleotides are TGTGCCAGCAGCCTCTTAGGACAGGAGCAGTTCTTC.